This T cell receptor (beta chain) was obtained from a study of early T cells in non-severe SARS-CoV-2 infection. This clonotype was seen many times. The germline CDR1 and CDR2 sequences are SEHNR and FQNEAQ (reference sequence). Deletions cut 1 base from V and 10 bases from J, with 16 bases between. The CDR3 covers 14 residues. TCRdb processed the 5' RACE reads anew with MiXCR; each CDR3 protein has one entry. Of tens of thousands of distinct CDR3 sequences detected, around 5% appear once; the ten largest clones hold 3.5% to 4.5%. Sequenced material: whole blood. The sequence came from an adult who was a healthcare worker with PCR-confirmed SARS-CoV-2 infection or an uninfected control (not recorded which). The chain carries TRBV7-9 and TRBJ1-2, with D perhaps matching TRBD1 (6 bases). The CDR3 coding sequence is TGTGCCAGCAGCTTAGTTTCAGGGGACCCAGCCTACACCTTC. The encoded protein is CASSLVSGDPAYTF.